The 16 T cell receptor beta chains below were found in one sample sequenced in a study of blood T cells in healthy people across ages. Sample-barcoded 5' priming and a J-beta primer mix drove a second PCR of about 6 to 12 cycles. Via MiXCR, TCRdb re-called the 5' RACE reads, giving one row per CDR3 protein. The sample has around 1,500,000 distinct CDR3 sequences, under 30% seen once. The sample taken for sequencing was blood. These receptor sequences come from a woman aged 30 to 39 in good health.

The chain has TRBV6-5 and TRBJ1-3; D remains ambiguous. Trimming pared 0 bases from V and 4 bases from J, leaving 13 bases between. CDR1 and CDR2 (germline): MNHEY, SVGAGI. The CDR3 loop spans 16 amino acids. CDR3 protein: CASSYSTVAIGNTIYF. CDR3 nucleotide sequence: TGTGCCAGCAGTTACTCGACCGTGGCAATCGGAAACACCATATATTTT.

The chain uses TRBV4-3 and TRBJ2-6; D gene unclear. CDR3 length: 19 amino acids. With 0 bases removed from V and 0 bases from J, the gap between germline ends came to 15 bases. Germline V CDR1 and CDR2: LGHNA, YSLEER. In nucleotides, the CDR3 is TGCGCCAGCAGCCAAGAACCCGGCCCCGATAGCTCTGGGGCCAACGTCCTGACTTTC. It codes for CASSQEPGPDSSGANVLTF.

This clonotype was recorded many times. The rearrangement joins TRBV7-2 to TRBJ1-2; tentatively, D is TRBD1 (6 bases). The CDR3 sequence is 16 residues long. The V and J ends lost 4 bases and 7 bases respectively, with 22 bases between them. CDR1 is SGHTA, CDR2 FQGNSA, per germline. The CDR3 is CASSYKSSGGVGGYTF. CDR3 nucleotide sequence: TGTGCCAGCAGCTACAAGTCGTCGGGGGGCGTGGGTGGCTACACCTTC. The whole variable domain, remainder taken from reference TRBV7-2 and TRBJ1-2, is GAGVSQSPSNKVTEKGKDVELRCDPISGHTALYWYRQSLGQGLEFLIYFQGNSAPDKSGLPSDRFSAERTGGSVSTLTIQRTQQEDSAVYLCASSYKSSGGVGGYTFGSGTRLTVV.

Note on this clonotype: A junction boundary mismatches the germline segment, possibly from a read error. The chain links TRBV5-1 to TRBJ2-7; D possibly matches TRBD1 or TRBD2 (5 bases each). This CDR3 contains 15 residues. CDR1 and CDR2 from the germline V gene are SGHRS and YFSETQ. This chain's CDR3 is CASSVRDASSHEQYF. DNA of the CDR3: TGCGCCAGCAGCGTCCGGGACGCTAGCTCCCACGAGCAGTACTTC. Using reference TRBV5-1 and TRBJ2-7 for the parts outside the CDR3, the full variable domain is KAGVTQTPRYLIKTRGQQVTLSCSPISGHRSVSWYQQTPGQGLQFLFEYFSETQRNKGNFPGRFSGRQFSNSRSEMNVSTLELGDSALYLCASSVRDASSHEQYFGPGTRLTVT.

This clonotype was observed at least ten times. V usage is TRBV29-1 and J usage is TRBJ2-5; tentatively, D is TRBD1 (6 bases). This CDR3 is built from 12 residues. Germline CDR1 is SQVTM and CDR2 is ANQGSEA. V gave up 6 bases and J gave up 1 base, with 9 bases separating them. The CDR3 nucleotides are TGCAGCGTCAAGGACAGCCAAGAGACCCAGTACTTC. Translated: CSVKDSQETQYF.

The V and J genes are TRBV15 and TRBJ1-2; 9 bases agree with TRBD1. In germline, CDR1 is LNHNV, CDR2 YYDKDF (reference sequence). CDR3 length equals 15 residues. V lost 4 bases and J lost 0; bases outside the gene matches: 3. The CDR3 loop is CATSKDRGANYGYTF. As DNA, the CDR3 is TGTGCCACCAGCAAGGACAGGGGAGCTAACTATGGCTACACCTTC.

The V and J genes are TRBV6-1 and TRBJ2-4, with 7 bases that match TRBD2. V lost 2 bases, J lost 7 bases, and 8 bases stayed unmatched. The CDR3 is 15 residues long. Per the germline V gene, CDR1 is MNHNS and CDR2 is SASEGT. This CDR3 reads CASSELYRGGNIQYF. In nucleotides, the CDR3 is TGTGCCAGCAGTGAACTCTATAGGGGAGGGAACATTCAGTACTTC.

This clonotype has only a few counts. The rearrangement joins TRBV6-2 or TRBV6-3 to TRBJ2-3; the match to TRBD2 covers 7 bases. Germline V gives CDR1 MNHEY, CDR2 SVGEGT. The CDR3 has 14 amino acids. Trimming cost V 3 bases and J 6 bases; bases outside gene matches: 6. CDR3 sequence: CASSYSGPSDTQYF. The CDR3 nucleotides are TGTGCCAGCAGTTATAGCGGGCCATCCGATACGCAGTATTTT.

This clonotype was seen many times. This rearrangement joins TRBV12-3 or TRBV12-4 to TRBJ2-7; D is perhaps TRBD1 or TRBD2 (6 bases each). Trimming stripped 5 bases from V and 3 bases from J, with 14 bases between. The CDR3 has 14 residues. The CDR3 spells CASSRGALNYEQYF. The CDR3 nucleotides are TGTGCCAGCAGTAGGGGGGCCCTAAACTACGAGCAGTACTTC.

The chain has TRBV20-1 and TRBJ2-3; TRBD2 aligns across 9 bases. Germline loops: CDR1 DFQATT, CDR2 SNEGSKA (reference sequence). The CDR3 sequence is 14 residues long. The V and J ends lost 3 bases and 3 bases, in that order; junction bases with no gene match: 4. CDR3 nucleotides: TGCAGTGCTAGCGGGAGCGGGAGGACAGATACGCAGTATTTT. Amino acids: CSASGSGRTDTQYF.

This clonotype has a handful of counts. This chain uses TRBV3-1 with TRBJ2-3; tentative D call: TRBD2 (5 bases). The CDR3 contains 17 residues. V lost 5 bases and J lost 3, with 21 bases in between. The germline gives CDR1 LGHDT, CDR2 YNNKEL (reference sequence). This chain's CDR3 is CASSTKTSASLTDTQYF. The CDR3 nucleotides are TGTGCCAGCAGCACCAAAACTAGTGCCAGCCTGACAGATACGCAGTATTTT.

The chain employs TRBV7-2 and TRBJ2-3, with D possibly being TRBD2 (7 bases). Trimming left V 5 bases short and J 4 bases short, with 16 bases between. CDR1 and CDR2 (germline): SGHTA, FQGNSA. The CDR3 runs 15 residues. CDR3 in amino acids: CASSHWGEGADTQYF. The CDR3 coding sequence is TGTGCCAGCAGCCACTGGGGGGAGGGGGCAGATACGCAGTATTTT.

This clonotype occurred a few times. The chain is built from TRBV9 and TRBJ2-7; no clear D gene. The CDR3 consists of 14 residues. CDR1 is SGDLS and CDR2 is YYNGEE in the germline V gene. V gave up 4 bases and J gave up 2 bases, with 13 bases separating them. CDR3 bases: TGTGCCAGCAGCCCGGACCCTGACACCTACGAGCAGTACTTC. Translating it yields CASSPDPDTYEQYF.

This clonotype was recorded once. The J gene is TRBJ2-5, the V gene TRBV5-1; D uncertain. Trimming took 0 bases from V and 2 from J, leaving 5 bases between them. Germline V CDR1 and CDR2: SGHRS, YFSETQ. CDR3 length equals 13 residues. The CDR3 DNA is TGCGCCAGCAGCTTGGACGAACAAGAGACCCAGTACTTC. This sequence encodes CASSLDEQETQYF. Full variable domain (rest looked up from reference TRBV5-1 and TRBJ2-5): KAGVTQTPRYLIKTRGQQVTLSCSPISGHRSVSWYQQTPGQGLQFLFEYFSETQRNKGNFPGRFSGRQFSNSRSEMNVSTLELGDSALYLCASSLDEQETQYFGPGTRLLVL.

CDR3 sequence (DNA): TGTGCCAGCAGTTTTCCGGGGTCGCCGGTCTACGAGCAGTACTTC. Protein product: CASSFPGSPVYEQYF. This chain uses TRBV28 with TRBJ2-7; D perhaps matches TRBD2 (5 bases). CDR1 is MDHEN, CDR2 SYDVKM, per germline. The CDR3 is 15 residues long. The V end lost 3 bases, the J end lost 3 bases, and 15 bases lay between the germline ends. Together with reference TRBV28 and TRBJ2-7, the CDR3 gives the full variable domain: DVKVTQSSRYLVKRTGEKVFLECVQDMDHENMFWYRQDPGLGLRLIYFSYDVKMKEKGDIPEGYSVSREKKERFSLILESASTNQTSMYLCASSFPGSPVYEQYFGPGTRLTVT.

This clonotype was observed a handful of times. CDR3 region: CSASRQGAQPQHF. CDR3 coding DNA: TGCAGTGCTAGTAGACAGGGGGCGCAGCCCCAGCATTTT. This rearrangement joins TRBV20-1 to TRBJ1-5; 10 bases fit TRBD1. This CDR3 has 13 amino acids. Germline V gives CDR1 DFQATT, CDR2 SNEGSKA (reference sequence). J gave up 7 bases and V 3 bases, and 3 bases lay outside the gene matches.